This T cell receptor (beta chain) was recovered during a study of control samples from healthy donors and cancer patients. V was trimmed by 0 bases and J by 8 bases, leaving 12 bases between them. This CDR3 region has 14 residues. Germline CDR1 and CDR2: SGHRS and YFSETQ. TCRdb's table, derived via immunoSEQ multiplex PCR, lists solely in-frame clones and lacks some. The sample includes about 50,000 clones, around 94% seen only once; the top ten take around 0.78%. The receptor was isolated from a man aged 25-40 years with colorectal cancer. V is TRBV5-1 and J is TRBJ2-1; the D is unclear. What was sequenced was PBMCs. The CDR3 loop reads CASSLAFSLDEQFF. CDR3 nucleotides: TGCGCCAGCAGCTTGGCCTTCTCCTTGGATGAGCAGTTCTTC.